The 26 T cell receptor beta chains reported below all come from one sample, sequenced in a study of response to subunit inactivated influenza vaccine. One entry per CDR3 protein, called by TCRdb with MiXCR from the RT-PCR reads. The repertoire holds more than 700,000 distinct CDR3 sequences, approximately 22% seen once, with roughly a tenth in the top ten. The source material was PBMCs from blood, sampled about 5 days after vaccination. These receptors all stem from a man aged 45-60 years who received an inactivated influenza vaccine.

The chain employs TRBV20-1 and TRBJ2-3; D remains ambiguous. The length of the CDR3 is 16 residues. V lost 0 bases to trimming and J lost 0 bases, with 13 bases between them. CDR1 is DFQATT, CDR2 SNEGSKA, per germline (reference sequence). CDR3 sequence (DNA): TGCAGTGCTAGAGATTTGCGGACCCCTAGCACAGATACGCAGTATTTT. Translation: CSARDLRTPSTDTQYF.

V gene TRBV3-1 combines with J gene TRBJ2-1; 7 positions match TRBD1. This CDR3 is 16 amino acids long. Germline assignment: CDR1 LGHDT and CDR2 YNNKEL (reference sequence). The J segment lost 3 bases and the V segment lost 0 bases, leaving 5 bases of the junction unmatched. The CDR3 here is CASSQDTTGDYNEQFF. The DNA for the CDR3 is TGTGCCAGCAGCCAAGATACTACAGGGGACTACAATGAGCAGTTCTTC.

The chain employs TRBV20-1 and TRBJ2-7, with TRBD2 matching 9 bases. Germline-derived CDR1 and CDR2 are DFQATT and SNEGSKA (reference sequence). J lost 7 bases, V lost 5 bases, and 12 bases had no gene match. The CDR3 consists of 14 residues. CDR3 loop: CSAGRAGGFSEQYF. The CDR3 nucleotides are TGCAGTGCTGGTCGGGCGGGAGGGTTTAGTGAGCAGTACTTC.

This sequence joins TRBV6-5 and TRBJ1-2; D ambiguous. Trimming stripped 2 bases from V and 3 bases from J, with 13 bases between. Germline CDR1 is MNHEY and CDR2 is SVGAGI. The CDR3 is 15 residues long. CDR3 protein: CASSYGSGNDYGYTF. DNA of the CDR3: TGTGCCAGCAGTTACGGATCTGGGAATGACTATGGCTACACCTTC.

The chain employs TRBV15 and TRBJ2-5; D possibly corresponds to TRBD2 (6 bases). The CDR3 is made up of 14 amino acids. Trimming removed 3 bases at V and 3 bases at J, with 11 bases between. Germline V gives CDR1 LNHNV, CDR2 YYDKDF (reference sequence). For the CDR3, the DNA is TGTGCCACCAGCAGGGCGGGAAGGGAAGAGACCCAGTACTTC. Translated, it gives CATSRAGREETQYF.

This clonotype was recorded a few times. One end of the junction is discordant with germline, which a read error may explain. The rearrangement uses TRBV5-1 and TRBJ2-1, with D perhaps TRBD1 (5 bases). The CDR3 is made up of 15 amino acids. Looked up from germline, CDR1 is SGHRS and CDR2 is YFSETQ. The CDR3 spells CASSLELGPYDEQFF. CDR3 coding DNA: TGCGCCAGCAGCTTGGAATTGGGGCCCTACGATGAGCAGTTCTTC.

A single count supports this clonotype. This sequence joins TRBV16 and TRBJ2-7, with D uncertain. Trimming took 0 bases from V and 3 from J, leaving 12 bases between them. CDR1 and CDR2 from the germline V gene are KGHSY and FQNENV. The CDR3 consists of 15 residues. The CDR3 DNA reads TGTGCCAGCAGCCAATCGGCGCACCCCGGCTACGAGCAGTACTTC. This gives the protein CASSQSAHPGYEQYF.

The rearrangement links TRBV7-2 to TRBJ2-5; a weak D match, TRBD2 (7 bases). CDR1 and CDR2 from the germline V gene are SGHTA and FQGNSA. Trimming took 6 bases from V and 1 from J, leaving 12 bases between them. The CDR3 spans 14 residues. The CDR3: CASSKGGVQETQYF. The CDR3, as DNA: TGTGCCAGCAGTAAGGGGGGGGTCCAAGAGACCCAGTACTTC.

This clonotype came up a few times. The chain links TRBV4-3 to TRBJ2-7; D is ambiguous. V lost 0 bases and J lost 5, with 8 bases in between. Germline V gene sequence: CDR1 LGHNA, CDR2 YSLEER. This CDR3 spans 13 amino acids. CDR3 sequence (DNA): TGCGCCAGCAGCCAAGATGAAGGGAACGAGCAGTACTTC. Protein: CASSQDEGNEQYF.

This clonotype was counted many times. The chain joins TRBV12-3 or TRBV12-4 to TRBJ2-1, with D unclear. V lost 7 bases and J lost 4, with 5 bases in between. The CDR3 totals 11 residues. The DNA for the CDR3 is TGTGCCAGCAACAATTACAATGAGCAGTTCTTC. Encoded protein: CASNNYNEQFF.

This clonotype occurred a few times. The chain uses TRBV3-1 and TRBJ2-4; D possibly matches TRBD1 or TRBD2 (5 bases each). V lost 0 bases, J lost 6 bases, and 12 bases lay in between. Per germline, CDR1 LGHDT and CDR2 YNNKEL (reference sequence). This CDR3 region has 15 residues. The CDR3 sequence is CASSQERGRGNIQYF. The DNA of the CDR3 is TGTGCCAGCAGCCAAGAGAGGGGACGCGGAAACATTCAGTACTTC.

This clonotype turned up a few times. The CDR3, as DNA: TGCGCCAGCAGCCAAGTCTCGGGCAGCAGTATCTACGAGCAGTACTTC. It codes for CASSQVSGSSIYEQYF. The genes are TRBV4-1 and TRBJ2-7, with D hard to call. The CDR3 runs to 16 residues. Germline CDR1 MGHRA, CDR2 YSYEKL. V was trimmed by 1 base and J by 3 bases, leaving 16 bases between them.

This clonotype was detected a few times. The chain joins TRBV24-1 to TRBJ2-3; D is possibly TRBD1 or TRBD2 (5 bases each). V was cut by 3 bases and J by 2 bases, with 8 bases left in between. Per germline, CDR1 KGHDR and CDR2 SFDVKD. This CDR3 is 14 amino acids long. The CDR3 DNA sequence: TGTGCCACCAGTGATCTCGGGGCCACAGATACGCAGTATTTT. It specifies CATSDLGATDTQYF.

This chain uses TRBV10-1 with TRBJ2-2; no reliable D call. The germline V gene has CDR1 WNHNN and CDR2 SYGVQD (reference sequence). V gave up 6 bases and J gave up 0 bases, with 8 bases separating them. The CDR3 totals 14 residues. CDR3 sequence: CASRKDPNTGELFF. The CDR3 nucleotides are TGCGCCAGCAGGAAGGACCCGAACACCGGGGAGCTGTTTTTT.

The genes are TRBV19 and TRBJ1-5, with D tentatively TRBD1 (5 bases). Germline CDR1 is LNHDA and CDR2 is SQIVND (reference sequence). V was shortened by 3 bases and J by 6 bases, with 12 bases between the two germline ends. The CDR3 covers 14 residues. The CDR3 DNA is TGTGCCAGTAGTATTGGGGGGTTGAGTCAGCCCCAGCATTTT. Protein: CASSIGGLSQPQHF.

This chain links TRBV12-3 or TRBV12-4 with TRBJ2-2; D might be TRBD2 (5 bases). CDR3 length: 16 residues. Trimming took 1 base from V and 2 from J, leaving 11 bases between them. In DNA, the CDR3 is TGTGCCAGCAGTTTAGTGGTGACTATTAACACCGGGGAGCTGTTTTTT. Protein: CASSLVVTINTGELFF.

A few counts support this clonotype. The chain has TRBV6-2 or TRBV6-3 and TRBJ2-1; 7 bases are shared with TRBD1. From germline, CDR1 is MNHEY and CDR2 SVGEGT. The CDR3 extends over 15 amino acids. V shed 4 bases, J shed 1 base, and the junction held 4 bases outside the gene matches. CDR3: CASSSRDRSYNEQFF. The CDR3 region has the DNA TGTGCCAGCAGTTCCCGGGACAGATCCTACAATGAGCAGTTCTTC.

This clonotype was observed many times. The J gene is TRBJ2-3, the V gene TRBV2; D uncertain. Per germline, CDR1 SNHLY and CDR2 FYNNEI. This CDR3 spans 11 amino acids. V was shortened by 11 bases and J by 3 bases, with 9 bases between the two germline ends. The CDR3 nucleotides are TGTGCCGGAAAGGTGACAGATACGCAGTATTTT. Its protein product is CAGKVTDTQYF.

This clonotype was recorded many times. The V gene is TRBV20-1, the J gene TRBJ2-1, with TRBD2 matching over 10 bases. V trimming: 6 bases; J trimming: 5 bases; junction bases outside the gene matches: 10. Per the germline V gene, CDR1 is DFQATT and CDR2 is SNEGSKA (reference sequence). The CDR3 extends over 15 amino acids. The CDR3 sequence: CSATGSGRDNNEQFF. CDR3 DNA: TGCAGTGCAACCGGAAGCGGGAGGGACAACAATGAGCAGTTCTTC.

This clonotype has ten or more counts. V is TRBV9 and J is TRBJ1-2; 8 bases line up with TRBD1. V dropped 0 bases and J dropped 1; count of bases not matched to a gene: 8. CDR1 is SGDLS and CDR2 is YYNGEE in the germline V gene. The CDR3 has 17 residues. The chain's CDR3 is CASSVAAGGKINYGYTF. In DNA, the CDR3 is TGTGCCAGCAGCGTAGCGGCAGGGGGCAAAATTAACTATGGCTACACCTTC.

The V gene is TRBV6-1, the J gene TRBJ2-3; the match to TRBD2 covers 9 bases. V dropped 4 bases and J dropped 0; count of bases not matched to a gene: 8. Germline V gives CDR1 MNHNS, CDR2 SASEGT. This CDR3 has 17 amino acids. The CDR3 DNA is TGTGCCAGCAGTGGAGCGGGACTAGCTGTTAGCACAGATACGCAGTATTTT. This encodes CASSGAGLAVSTDTQYF.

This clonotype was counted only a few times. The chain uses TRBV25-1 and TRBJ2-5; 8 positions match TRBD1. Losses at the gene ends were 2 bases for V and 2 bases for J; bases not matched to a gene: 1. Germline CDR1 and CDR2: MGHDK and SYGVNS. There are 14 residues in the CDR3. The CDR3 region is CASSEQGAQETQYF. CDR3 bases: TGTGCCAGCAGTGAACAGGGGGCACAAGAGACCCAGTACTTC.

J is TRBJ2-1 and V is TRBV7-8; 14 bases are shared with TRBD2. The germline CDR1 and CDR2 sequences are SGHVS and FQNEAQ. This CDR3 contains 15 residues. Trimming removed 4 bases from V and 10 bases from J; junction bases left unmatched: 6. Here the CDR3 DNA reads TGTGCCAGCAGCTGGAGGACTAGCGGGGGGCGGGAGCAGTTCTTC. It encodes CASSWRTSGGREQFF. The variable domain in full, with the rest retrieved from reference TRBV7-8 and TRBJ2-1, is GAGVSQSPRYKVAKRGQDVALRCDPISGHVSLFWYQQALGQGPEFLTYFQNEAQLDKSGLPSDRFFAERPEGSVSTLKIQRTQQEDSAVYLCASSWRTSGGREQFFGPGTRLTVL.

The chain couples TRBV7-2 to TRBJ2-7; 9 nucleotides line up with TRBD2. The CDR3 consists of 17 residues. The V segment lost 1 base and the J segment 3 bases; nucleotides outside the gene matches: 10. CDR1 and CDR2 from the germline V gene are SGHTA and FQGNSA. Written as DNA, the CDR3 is TGTGCCAGCAGCTTAGTGGCTGCTAGCGGGAATATCTACGAGCAGTACTTC. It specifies CASSLVAASGNIYEQYF.

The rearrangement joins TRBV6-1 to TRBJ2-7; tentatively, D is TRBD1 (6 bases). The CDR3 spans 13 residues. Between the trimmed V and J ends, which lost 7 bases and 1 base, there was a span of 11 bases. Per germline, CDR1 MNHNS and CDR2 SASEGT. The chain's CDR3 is CASTSGQSYEQYF. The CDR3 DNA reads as TGTGCCAGCACCTCAGGACAGTCCTACGAGCAGTACTTC.

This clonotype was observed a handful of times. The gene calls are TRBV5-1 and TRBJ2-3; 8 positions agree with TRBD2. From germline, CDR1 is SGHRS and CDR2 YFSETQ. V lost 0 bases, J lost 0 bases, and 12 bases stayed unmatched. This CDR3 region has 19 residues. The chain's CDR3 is CASSLGQLAAGASTDTQYF. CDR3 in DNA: TGCGCCAGCAGCTTGGGACAACTAGCGGCGGGTGCTAGCACAGATACGCAGTATTTT.